The rows below give T cell receptor beta chains drawn from one sample of a study of technical replicates of blood from several donors. The assay was immunoSEQ multiplex PCR, and TCRdb's table has in-frame clones only and misses some. The repertoire holds tens of thousands of clones, about 90% seen once, with over 0.35% in the top ten. The specimen sequenced was T cells isolated from PBMCs. These receptors were obtained from a human donor in good health. Both conserved end residues are part of each CDR3. The order of the fields is V gene, clone size, D gene, J gene, CDR3 protein, CDR3 DNA. D genes are given only for firm matches. Not all rows give a size; the values are once, few, many and, for expanded clones, a class.

TRBV10-1	NA	TRBD2	TRBJ2-5	CASRGGEREDSHQETQYF	TGCGCCAGCAGGGGTGGGGAGCGGGAAGACTCTCACCAAGAGACCCAGTACTTC
TRBV4-3	NA	TRBD2	TRBJ2-1	CASSQDREGRSNEQFF	TGCGCCAGCAGCCAAGATCGGGAGGGGCGAAGTAATGAGCAGTTCTTC
TRBV9	NA	TRBD2	TRBJ2-3	CASSVGSSGNTDTQYF	TGTGCCAGCAGCGTAGGATCTAGCGGGAACACAGATACGCAGTATTTT
TRBV7-6	NA	NA	TRBJ2-2	CASSFSASNTGELFF	TGTGCCAGCAGCTTTAGCGCCTCGAACACCGGGGAGCTGTTTTTT
TRBV4-1	NA	TRBD2	TRBJ2-7	CASAPVAGGPYEQYF	TGCGCCAGCGCTCCGGTAGCGGGAGGGCCTTACGAGCAGTACTTC
TRBV11-3	NA	NA	TRBJ1-1	CASSLYMNTEAFF	TGTGCCAGCAGCTTATATATGAACACTGAAGCTTTCTTT
TRBV30	once	NA	TRBJ2-1	CAWSLYDSYNEQFF	TGTGCCTGGAGTTTATATGATAGCTACAATGAGCAGTTCTTC
TRBV11-3	NA	TRBD1	TRBJ2-1	CASSRQGNEQFF	TGTGCCAGCAGCCGACAGGGCAATGAGCAGTTCTTC
TRBV4-1	once	TRBD2	TRBJ2-7	CASSHRAGEGEQYF	TGCGCCAGCAGCCACCGAGCGGGAGAGGGCGAGCAGTACTTC
TRBV25-1	few	TRBD2	TRBJ2-1	CASSVLAGGPAYDEQFF	TGTGCCAGCAGTGTCCTAGCGGGAGGGCCGGCGTACGATGAGCAGTTCTTC
TRBV2	NA	TRBD2	TRBJ2-7	CASSGTSGKPYEQYF	TGTGCCAGCAGTGGCACTAGCGGGAAACCCTACGAGCAGTACTTC
TRBV9	NA	TRBD2	TRBJ2-5	CASSVTSATETQYF	TGTGCCAGCAGCGTGACTAGCGCCACGGAGACCCAGTACTTC
TRBV7-3	NA	TRBD2	TRBJ2-2	CASSLAGGNTGELFF	TGTGCCAGCAGCCTAGCGGGAGGGAACACCGGGGAGCTGTTTTTT
TRBV25-1	once	TRBD1	TRBJ1-2	CASSETGDYGYTF	TGTGCCAGCAGTGAGACAGGGGACTATGGCTACACCTTC
TRBV6-1	NA	TRBD2	TRBJ2-5	CASSESRRREGPWETQYF	TGTGCCAGCAGTGAAAGTCGGAGGCGGGAGGGCCCTTGGGAGACCCAGTACTTC
TRBV6-6	NA	TRBD2	TRBJ2-1	CAASLAGVHEQFF	TGTGCCGCCTCGTTAGCGGGAGTCCATGAGCAGTTCTTC
TRBV4-1	NA	NA	TRBJ2-6	CASSQGIRAGANVLTF	TGCGCCAGCAGCCAAGGGATCAGGGCTGGGGCCAACGTCCTGACTTTC
TRBV2	NA	TRBD2	TRBJ2-7	CASKVTSGSFYEQYF	TGTGCCAGCAAAGTGACTAGCGGGAGTTTCTACGAGCAGTACTTC
TRBV30	NA	NA	TRBJ2-7	CAWSRRGLYEQYF	TGTGCCTGGAGCAGGAGAGGGTTATACGAGCAGTACTTC
TRBV4-3	NA	TRBD2	TRBJ2-7	CASSQAGLAVYEQYF	TGCGCCAGCAGCCAAGCGGGACTAGCGGTCTACGAGCAGTACTTC
TRBV9	NA	NA	TRBJ2-3	CASSASGYGDTQYF	TGTGCCAGCAGCGCGAGCGGGTATGGGGATACGCAGTATTTT
TRBV10-3	NA	TRBD2	TRBJ2-7	CAIGAGEAYEQYF	TGTGCCATCGGGGCGGGAGAAGCCTACGAGCAGTACTTC
TRBV7-7	NA	NA	TRBJ1-4	CASSLGLRNEKLFF	TGTGCTAGCAGCTTGGGACTCCGTAATGAAAAACTGTTTTTT
TRBV10-1	NA	NA	TRBJ2-2	CASRVSAYTGELFF	TGCGCCAGCAGGGTTAGCGCTTACACCGGGGAGCTGTTTTTT
TRBV4-3	NA	NA	TRBJ2-7	CASSPQTMGGEQYF	TGCGCCAGCAGCCCGCAGACAATGGGGGGCGAGCAGTACTTC
TRBV4-3	NA	NA	TRBJ2-3	CASSQQGFSDTQYF	TGCGCCAGCAGCCAACAGGGGTTTTCGGATACGCAGTATTTT
TRBV27	few	NA	TRBJ1-5	CASKETGNQPQHF	TGTGCCAGCAAGGAGACAGGCAATCAGCCCCAGCATTTT
TRBV13	NA	TRBD2	TRBJ2-3	CASSILLAGVGNADTQYF	TGTGCCAGCAGCATCCTACTAGCGGGAGTGGGTAACGCAGATACGCAGTATTTT
TRBV11-2	NA	TRBD1	TRBJ2-1	CASSLLQQGAGEQFF	TGTGCCAGCAGCTTACTACAACAGGGGGCAGGTGAGCAGTTCTTC
TRBV30	NA	TRBD1	TRBJ1-1	CAWYPGQGSEAFF	TGTGCCTGGTACCCAGGACAGGGCTCTGAAGCTTTCTTT
TRBV2	NA	TRBD2	TRBJ2-7	CASSGIAGTYEQYF	TGTGCCAGCAGTGGGATAGCGGGGACCTACGAGCAGTACTTC
TRBV30	NA	NA	TRBJ1-2	CAWIFQGRMGYTF	TGTGCCTGGATCTTTCAGGGGCGGATGGGCTACACCTTC
TRBV7-8	NA	NA	TRBJ2-1	CASSPTVRTNTGNEQFF	TGTGCCAGCAGCCCAACTGTCCGGACTAATACGGGAAATGAGCAGTTCTTC
TRBV14	NA	NA	TRBJ2-1	CASSQDWRTDRNEQFF	TGTGCCAGCAGCCAAGACTGGCGGACAGACCGGAATGAGCAGTTCTTC
TRBV25-1	NA	TRBD1	TRBJ2-7	CASSDQTGGAEQYF	TGTGCCAGCAGTGATCAAACAGGGGGCGCCGAGCAGTACTTC